The 10 T cell receptor beta chains reported below all come from one sample, sequenced in a study of Ad26.COV2.S vaccination and SARS-CoV-2 variants. Treatment in this sample: around 19 received Ad26.COV2.S at low or high dose, single or two shots; 5 received placebo; per-sample allocation not given. The samples were gathered on day 63 after the first injection of vaccine or placebo. Assay used: immunoSEQ multiplex PCR; TCRdb lists only in-frame clones, some missing. The sample consists of 350,000 to 450,000 clones, 80% to 90% of them appearing once. The material sequenced was peripheral blood, taken in a trial of Ad26.COV2.S vaccine versus placebo. Source of these receptors: a person aged 18-65 years who received the Ad26.COV2.S COVID-19 vaccine or a placebo.

The chain couples TRBV4-1 to TRBJ2-7; D gene unclear. From germline, CDR1 is MGHRA and CDR2 YSYEKL. The CDR3 sequence is 16 residues long. V lost 1 base and J 1 base, leaving 14 bases between the germline ends. The CDR3 DNA is TGCGCCAGCAGCCAAGGGCTCTTCTTCAGGTCCTACGAGCAGTACTTC. As protein: CASSQGLFFRSYEQYF.

As DNA, the CDR3 is TGTGCCAGCAGTGAACAGGGGAAGGTTGCCGGGGAGCTGTTTTTT. Residues: CASSEQGKVAGELFF. The chain is built from TRBV6-1 and TRBJ2-2, with D perhaps TRBD1 (6 bases). The length of the CDR3 is 15 residues. CDR1 and CDR2 from the germline V gene are MNHNS and SASEGT. Trimming took 2 bases from V and 6 from J, leaving 13 bases between them.

This chain connects TRBV5-8 to TRBJ2-7; D is ambiguous. CDR1 SGHTS and CDR2 YDEGEE come from the germline V gene. The CDR3 extends over 12 amino acids. The germline V and J ends were trimmed by 2 bases and 5 bases, with 8 bases remaining between them. The CDR3 loop reads CASSFYLDEQYF. CDR3 in DNA: TGTGCCAGCAGCTTTTACTTGGACGAGCAGTACTTC.

The chain links TRBV5-1 to TRBJ2-1, with 16 bases matching TRBD2. Germline V gene sequence: CDR1 SGHRS, CDR2 YFSETQ. J was trimmed by 9 bases and V by 3 bases; bases with no gene match: 3. The CDR3 is 15 amino acids. CDR3 sequence: CASSSGLAGGTEQFF. The CDR3 nucleotides read TGCGCCAGCAGCTCGGGACTAGCGGGGGGGACTGAGCAGTTCTTC.

In DNA, the CDR3 is TGTGCCAGCAGCGGGGGGGTTGATAGCAATCAGCCCCAGCATTTT. It codes for CASSGGVDSNQPQHF. The gene calls are TRBV7-2 and TRBJ1-5, with a possible D match to TRBD1 (5 bases). CDR1 SGHTA and CDR2 FQGNSA come from the germline V gene. V was clipped by 5 bases and J by 0 bases, with 11 bases between them. The CDR3 consists of 15 residues.

This clone showed up just once. This rearrangement joins TRBV6-6 to TRBJ2-7, with 13 bases matching TRBD2. With V trimmed by 2 bases and J by 6 bases, 4 bases remained unmatched. The CDR3 extends over 15 amino acids. The germline V gene encodes CDR1 MNHNY and CDR2 SVGAGI (reference sequence). The CDR3 loop reads CASSYGLAGEIEQYF. CDR3 sequence (DNA): TGTGCCAGCAGTTACGGACTAGCGGGAGAGATCGAGCAGTACTTC.

This clone appeared a few times. The V call is TRBV5-1, the J call TRBJ2-6; D is unclear. The V gene lost 1 base and the J gene lost 4 bases, with 6 bases spanning the gap. This CDR3 contains 14 residues. In germline, CDR1 is SGHRS, CDR2 YFSETQ. The CDR3 nucleotides are TGCGCCAGCAGCTTGCTTCTAGGGGCCAACGTCCTGACTTTC. This encodes CASSLLLGANVLTF.

The chain joins TRBV30 to TRBJ2-7; D is unclear. CDR1 and CDR2 (germline): GTSNPN, SVGIG (reference sequence). The CDR3 spans 12 residues. Trimming pared 0 bases from V and 2 bases from J, leaving 5 bases between. CDR3 sequence: CAWSVSAYEQYF. CDR3 nucleotides: TGTGCCTGGAGTGTTTCCGCCTACGAGCAGTACTTC.

The V call is TRBV7-2, the J call TRBJ2-3, with D unclear. The CDR3 has 15 residues. Deletions cut 3 bases from V and 0 bases from J, with 10 bases between. The germline CDR1 and CDR2 sequences are SGHTA and FQGNSA. The CDR3 coding sequence is TGTGCCAGCAGCTTTAATAGGTTTAGCACAGATACGCAGTATTTT. As protein: CASSFNRFSTDTQYF.

The rearrangement uses TRBV27 and TRBJ2-1; TRBD1 agrees at 7 bases. After removal of 2 bases from V and 4 bases from J, the junction contained 11 bases not matched to a gene. This CDR3 comprises 17 residues. Germline V lookup: CDR1 MNHEY, CDR2 SMNVEV (reference sequence). The DNA of the CDR3 is TGTGCCAGCAGTTTACGTGCCAAGGACAGGTCGTACAATGAGCAGTTCTTC. This translates into CASSLRAKDRSYNEQFF.